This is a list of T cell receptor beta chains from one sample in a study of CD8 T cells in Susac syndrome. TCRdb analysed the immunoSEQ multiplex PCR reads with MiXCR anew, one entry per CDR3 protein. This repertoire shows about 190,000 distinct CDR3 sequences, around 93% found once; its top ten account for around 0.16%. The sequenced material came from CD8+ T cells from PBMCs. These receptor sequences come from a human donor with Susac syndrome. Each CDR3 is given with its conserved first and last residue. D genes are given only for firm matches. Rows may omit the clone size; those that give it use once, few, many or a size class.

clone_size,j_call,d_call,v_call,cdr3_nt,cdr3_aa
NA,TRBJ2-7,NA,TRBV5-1,TGCGCCAGCAGCCTGAGTCGGGGGCGCGAGCAGTACTTC,CASSLSRGREQYF
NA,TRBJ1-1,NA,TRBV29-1,TGCAGCGCCCGAGTGGGGGACGGAGACACTGAAGCTTTCTTT,CSARVGDGDTEAFF
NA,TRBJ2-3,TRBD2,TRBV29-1,TGCAGCGTCCCCAGCGGGAGTGATACGCAGTATTTT,CSVPSGSDTQYF
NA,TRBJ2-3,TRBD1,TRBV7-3,TGTGCCAGCAGCTCCCATGGGACAGGGGGAGATACGCAGTATTTT,CASSSHGTGGDTQYF
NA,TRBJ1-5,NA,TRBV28,TGTGCCAGCAGTTTTCCAAGCAATCAGCCCCAGCATTTT,CASSFPSNQPQHF
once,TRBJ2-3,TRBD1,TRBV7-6,TGTGCCAGCAGCCGTGGACAGGGGCTAGCAGATACGCAGTATTTT,CASSRGQGLADTQYF
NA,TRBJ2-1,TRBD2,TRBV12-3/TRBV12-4,TGTGCCAGCAGTCCCGGGACTAGCGGGAATGAGCAGTTCTTC,CASSPGTSGNEQFF
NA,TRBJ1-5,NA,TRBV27,TGTGCCAGCAGTTTATCGGCTGGGGCGGAAAATCAGCCCCAGCATTTT,CASSLSAGAENQPQHF
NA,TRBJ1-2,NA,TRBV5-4,TGTGCCAGCAGCTTGGAGTCCTGGACAGTTCCTAACTATGGCTACACCTTC,CASSLESWTVPNYGYTF
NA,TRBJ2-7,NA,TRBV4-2,TGTGCCAGCAGCCAAGAGGCGGCGACCTACGAGCAGTACTTC,CASSQEAATYEQYF
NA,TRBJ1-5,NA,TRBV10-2,TGCGCCAGCAGACCATCGCAGGGGAACAATCAGCCCCAGCATTTT,CASRPSQGNNQPQHF
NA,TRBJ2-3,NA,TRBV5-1,TGCGCCAGCAGACCGGCTATCACAGATACGCAGTATTTT,CASRPAITDTQYF
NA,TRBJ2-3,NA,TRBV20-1,TGCAGGGTCCGGGACAAAACTAGCACAGATACGCAGTATTTT,CRVRDKTSTDTQYF
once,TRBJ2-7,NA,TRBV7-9,TGTGCCAGCAACGAGGGAGGATCCTACGAGCAGTACTTC,CASNEGGSYEQYF
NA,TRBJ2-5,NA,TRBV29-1,TGCAGCGTTGGATCCAGGGAAGAGACCCAGTACTTC,CSVGSREETQYF
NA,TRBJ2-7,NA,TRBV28,TGTGCCAGCAGTACCGGGGTAAGGTCCTACGAGCAGTACTTC,CASSTGVRSYEQYF
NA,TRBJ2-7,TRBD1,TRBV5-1,TGCGCCAGCAGCTCCGGGACAGGATACTCCTACGAGCAGTACTTC,CASSSGTGYSYEQYF
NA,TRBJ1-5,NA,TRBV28,TGTGCCAGCAGTTTAGGGCAGACTAGCAATCAGCCCCAGCATTTT,CASSLGQTSNQPQHF
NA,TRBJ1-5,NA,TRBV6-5,TGTGCCAGCAGTTCGCCAGGGGCCAATCAGCCCCAGCATTTT,CASSSPGANQPQHF
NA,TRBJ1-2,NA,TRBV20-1,TGCAGTGCCCCGGGGGAGGGGATTAGCTATGGCTACACCTTC,CSAPGEGISYGYTF
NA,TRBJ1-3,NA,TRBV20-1,TGCAGTGCTAGAGATGTAGTTGCTGGAAACACCATATATTTT,CSARDVVAGNTIYF
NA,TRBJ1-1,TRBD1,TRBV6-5,TGTGCCAGCAGTTACTCGATTACAGGGGGGAACACTGAAGCTTTCTTT,CASSYSITGGNTEAFF
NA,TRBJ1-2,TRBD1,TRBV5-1,TGCGCCAGCAGCTTGGCCGGTACAGGGGACTATGGCTACACCTTC,CASSLAGTGDYGYTF
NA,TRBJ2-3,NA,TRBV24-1,TGTGCCACCAGTGAAAGGGTCGCGGGCACAGATACGCAGTATTTT,CATSERVAGTDTQYF
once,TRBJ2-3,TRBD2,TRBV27,TGTGCCAGCAGAATCAATAGCGGGGAAGGTCTCGCAGATACGCAGTATTTT,CASRINSGEGLADTQYF
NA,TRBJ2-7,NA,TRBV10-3,TGTGCCACAAACCGGGCCCCCTCAGTCGGAGCCGCCTACGAGCAGTACTTC,CATNRAPSVGAAYEQYF
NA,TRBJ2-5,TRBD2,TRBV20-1,TGCAGTGCAACGGGGGGACTAGCGGTTCAAGAGACCCAGTACTTC,CSATGGLAVQETQYF
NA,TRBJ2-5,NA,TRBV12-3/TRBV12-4,TGTGCCAGCAGCCGTGGACAGATCCAAGAGACCCAGTACTTC,CASSRGQIQETQYF
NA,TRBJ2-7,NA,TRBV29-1,TGCAGCGTTGAAGAGGGCAGGCCCTACGAGCAGTACTTC,CSVEEGRPYEQYF
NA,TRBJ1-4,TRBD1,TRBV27,TGTGCCAGCAGTTTATTCCCAGGGGGATATAATGAAAAACTGTTTTTT,CASSLFPGGYNEKLFF
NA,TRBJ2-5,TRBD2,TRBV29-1,TGCAGCGTTCAACCGGGACTAGCGGAAGAGACCCAGTACTTC,CSVQPGLAEETQYF
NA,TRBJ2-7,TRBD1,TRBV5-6,TGTGCCAGCAGCTCCCTCCCGGGACAGGGCTACGAGCAGTACTTC,CASSSLPGQGYEQYF